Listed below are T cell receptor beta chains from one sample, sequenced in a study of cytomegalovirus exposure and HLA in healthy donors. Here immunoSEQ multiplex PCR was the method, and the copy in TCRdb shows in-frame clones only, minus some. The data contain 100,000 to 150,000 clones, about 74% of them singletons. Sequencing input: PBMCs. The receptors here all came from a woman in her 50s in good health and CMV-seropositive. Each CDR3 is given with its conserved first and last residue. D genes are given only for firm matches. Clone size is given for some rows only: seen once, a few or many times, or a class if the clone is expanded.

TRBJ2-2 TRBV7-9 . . CASSSGLGGAGELFF TGTGCCAGCAGCTCCGGACTAGGGGGGGCCGGGGAGCTGTTTTTT
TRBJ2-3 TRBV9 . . CASSGQLTDTQYF TGTGCCAGCAGCGGACAGCTCACAGATACGCAGTATTTT
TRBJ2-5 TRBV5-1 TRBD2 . CASSPIRTSGGDQETQYF TGCGCCAGCAGCCCAATTAGGACTAGCGGGGGGGACCAAGAGACCCAGTACTTC
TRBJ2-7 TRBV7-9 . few CASSLDGGLNEQYF TGTGCCAGCAGCCTGGACGGGGGGCTCAACGAGCAGTACTTC
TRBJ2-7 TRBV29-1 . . CSVRTVRSYEQYF TGCAGCGTCCGGACAGTCAGGTCCTACGAGCAGTACTTC
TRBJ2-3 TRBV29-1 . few CSVGAGETTDTQYF TGCAGCGTTGGGGCCGGGGAAACGACAGATACGCAGTATTTT
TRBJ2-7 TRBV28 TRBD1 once CASGDRAPYEQYF TGTGCCAGCGGGGACAGGGCCCCCTACGAGCAGTACTTC
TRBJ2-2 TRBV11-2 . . CASSPLVGELFF TGTGCCAGCAGTCCACTTGTAGGGGAGCTGTTTTTT
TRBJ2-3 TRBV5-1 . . CASSLSSSTDTQYF TGCGCCAGCAGCTTGTCTTCTAGCACAGATACGCAGTATTTT
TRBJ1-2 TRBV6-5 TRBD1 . CASKSRQGACGYTF TGTGCCAGCAAAAGTCGACAGGGGGCCTGTGGCTACACCTTC
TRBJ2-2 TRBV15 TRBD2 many CATSTLAGVNTGELFF TGTGCCACCAGCACATTAGCGGGGGTGAACACCGGGGAGCTGTTTTTT
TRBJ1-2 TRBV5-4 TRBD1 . CASSPSGQHYGYTF TGTGCCAGCAGCCCATCGGGACAGCACTATGGCTACACCTTC
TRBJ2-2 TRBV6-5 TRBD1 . CASRRQGETGELFF TGTGCCAGCAGACGACAGGGGGAAACCGGGGAGCTGTTTTTT
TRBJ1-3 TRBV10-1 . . CASRDSPGNTIYF TGCGCCAGCAGGGACAGCCCTGGAAACACCATATATTTT
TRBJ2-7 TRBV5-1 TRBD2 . CASSSPGLAGKEQYF TGCGCCAGCAGCTCCCCGGGACTAGCGGGGAAGGAGCAGTACTTC
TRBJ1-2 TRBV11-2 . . CASSLEGAGNYGYTF TGTGCCAGCAGCTTAGAAGGGGCGGGGAACTATGGCTACACCTTC
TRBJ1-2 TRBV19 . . CASRTQNYGYTF TGTGCCAGTAGAACACAGAACTATGGCTACACCTTC
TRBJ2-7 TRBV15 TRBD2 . CATSSAGTTRRGEQYF TGTGCCACCAGCAGCGCCGGGACTACCCGCCGGGGCGAGCAGTACTTC
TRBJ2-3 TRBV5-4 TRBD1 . CASSWTGGAADTQYF TGTGCCAGCAGCTGGACAGGGGGCGCGGCAGATACGCAGTATTTT
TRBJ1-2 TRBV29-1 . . CSVVTRLLYGYTF TGCAGCGTTGTCACAAGATTGCTCTATGGCTACACCTTC
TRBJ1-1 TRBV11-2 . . CARGSWGEVRGTEAFF TGTGCCAGGGGATCGTGGGGGGAAGTAAGGGGCACTGAAGCTTTCTTT
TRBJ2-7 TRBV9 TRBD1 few CASSPDRQGAGEQYF TGTGCCAGCAGCCCGGACCGACAGGGGGCGGGGGAGCAGTACTTC
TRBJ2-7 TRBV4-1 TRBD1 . CASRGTGVYEQYF TGCGCCAGCAGGGGGACAGGGGTCTACGAGCAGTACTTC
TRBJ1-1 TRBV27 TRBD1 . CASSLGGSTTEAFF TGTGCCAGCAGCTTAGGGGGCTCGACCACTGAGGCTTTCTTT
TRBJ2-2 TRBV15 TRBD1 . CATSSGPGQGAGELFF TGTGCCACCAGCAGTGGCCCGGGACAGGGGGCCGGGGAGCTGTTTTTT
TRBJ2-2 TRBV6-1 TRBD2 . CASRRGLDDTGELFF TGTGCCAGCAGGAGGGGACTAGACGACACCGGGGAGCTGTTTTTT
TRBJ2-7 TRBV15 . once CATSGNRREQYF TGTGCCACCAGCGGAAACAGGCGCGAGCAGTACTTC
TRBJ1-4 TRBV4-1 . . CASSSAPGGHRRNEKLFF TGCGCCAGCAGCTCGGCCCCAGGAGGGCATAGAAGGAATGAAAAACTGTTTTTT
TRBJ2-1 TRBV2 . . CASSVSLATSEQFF TGTGCCAGCAGTGTTTCCCTAGCGACCAGTGAGCAGTTCTTC
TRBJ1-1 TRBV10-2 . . CASSEQFTEAFF TGCGCCAGCAGTGAACAATTCACTGAAGCTTTCTTT
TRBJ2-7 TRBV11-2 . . CASSLGQGMDEQYF TGTGCCAGCAGCTTGGGGCAGGGGATGGACGAGCAGTACTTC